Given below is one T cell receptor beta chain in context. The J segment lost 9 bases and the V segment lost 3 bases, leaving 9 bases of the junction unmatched. The CDR3 is made up of 16 amino acids. Germline CDR1 LNHDA, CDR2 SQIVND (reference sequence). This sample was taken from a study of blood T cell repertoires in COVID-19. Overall study: Acute and convalescent COVID-19 samples came from the United States, Italy and Spain. The cDNA or gDNA used as material had been derived from T cells, B-cell-depleted T cells, or PBMCs.

In the original workflow: Scientists estimated how many nucleated cells there were by amplifying reference gene primers. The protocol was immunoSEQ multiplex PCR, while the TCRdb copy is restricted to in-frame clones and leaves out a portion. The DNA was the basis for D and trimming; V, J and clone size are from that table. Found here are tens of thousands of clones, under 85% of them singletons; the top ten hold 28%. J is TRBJ1-6 and V is TRBV19; 9 bases map to TRBD1. This receptor was identified in a woman of 80 years or more with acute or convalescent COVID-19. Input material: peripheral blood. The DNA for the CDR3 is TGTGCCAGTAGTATGGACCGGGACAGGGCCACTTCACCCCTCCACTTT. Translation gives CASSMDRDRATSPLHF.